The rows below give T cell receptor beta chains drawn from one sample of a study of immunodeficiency. The protocol was immunoSEQ multiplex PCR, while the TCRdb copy is restricted to in-frame clones and leaves out a portion. The sample has around 3,500 clones, around 91% seen once. Sequenced material: CD8+ T cells from blood. Receptor source: a human donor in good health. The CDR3 runs from the conserved cysteine through the conserved F or W. A D gene is named only where the DNA matches it firmly. Size is stated for part of the rows, as once, few or many counts, or as a class when the clone is expanded.

NA,NA,TRBJ2-3,TRBV19,CASSFAGYTDTQYF,TGTGCCAGTAGTTTCGCCGGGTACACAGATACGCAGTATTTT
NA,NA,TRBJ2-6,TRBV9,CASSLQVTAGGANVLTF,TGTGCCAGCAGCCTACAAGTGACCGCGGGTGGGGCCAACGTCCTGACTTTC
NA,TRBD1,TRBJ2-7,TRBV19,CASSPGTGPYEQYF,TGTGCCAGTAGTCCCGGGACAGGGCCCTACGAGCAGTACTTC
NA,NA,TRBJ2-3,TRBV9,CASSAHPVDVVVDTQYF,TGTGCCAGCAGCGCCCATCCCGTCGACGTGGTTGTAGATACGCAGTATTTT
NA,NA,TRBJ2-1,TRBV9,CASSVGGVGEQFF,TGTGCCAGCAGCGTAGGGGGGGTTGGTGAGCAGTTCTTC
NA,NA,TRBJ2-1,TRBV7-3,CASSPSGPDYNEQFF,TGTGCCAGCAGCCCCAGTGGTCCAGATTACAATGAGCAGTTCTTC
once,NA,TRBJ1-4,TRBV30,CAWGQGATNEKLFF,TGTGCCTGGGGCCAGGGTGCAACTAATGAAAAACTGTTTTTT
NA,NA,TRBJ2-7,TRBV6-1,CASSEEAEAYSYEQYF,TGTGCCAGCAGTGAGGAAGCGGAAGCCTACTCCTACGAGCAGTACTTC
NA,TRBD1,TRBJ2-7,TRBV6-5,CASSYSRTGSAEQYF,TGTGCCAGCAGTTACTCGAGGACAGGGTCGGCCGAGCAGTACTTC
NA,TRBD2,TRBJ2-2,TRBV9,CASSPYIAGGSANTGELFF,TGTGCCAGCAGCCCATACATAGCGGGAGGATCGGCGAACACCGGGGAGCTGTTTTTT
NA,NA,TRBJ2-7,TRBV9,CASSVGDHSSYEQYF,TGTGCCAGCAGCGTAGGGGACCACTCGTCCTACGAGCAGTACTTC
NA,TRBD2,TRBJ2-7,TRBV7-6,CASSLDGAGVDGEQYF,TGTGCCAGCAGCTTAGACGGGGCGGGAGTCGATGGCGAGCAGTACTTC
NA,TRBD2,TRBJ2-1,TRBV19,CASRMRLAGDSYNEQFF,TGTGCCAGTAGGATGCGACTAGCGGGTGACTCCTACAATGAGCAGTTCTTC
NA,TRBD1,TRBJ2-1,TRBV27,CASSSLPRTGPEQFF,TGTGCCAGCAGTTCCCTCCCCCGGACAGGGCCTGAGCAGTTCTTC
NA,NA,TRBJ2-7,TRBV27,CASSQPEQYF,TGTGCCAGCAGTCAACCCGAGCAGTACTTC
NA,NA,TRBJ2-7,TRBV15,CATSRVPVATSYEQYF,TGTGCCACCAGCAGAGTTCCCGTAGCGACCTCCTACGAGCAGTACTTC